This T cell receptor beta chain was documented in a study of response to subunit inactivated influenza vaccine. Study conclusions and caveats: Each seasonal flu vaccination may recruit only limited new T cells, authors suggested.

TCRdb used MiXCR to reprocess the RT-PCR reads, holding one entry per CDR3 protein. The table includes 530,000 or so distinct CDR3 sequences, about 11% detected once. The CDR3 has 16 amino acids. The germline V gene encodes CDR1 SGHRS and CDR2 YFSETQ. V was pared by 4 bases and J by 4 bases, with 8 bases of the junction left unmatched. This clonotype has just a few counts. The antigen is not known. This chain connects TRBV5-1 to TRBJ2-1, with 10 bases fitting TRBD1. The source material was PBMCs from blood, sampled on the day of vaccination. The source of this sequence is a man aged 50 to 60 who received an inactivated influenza vaccine. The CDR3 bases are TGCGCCAGCAGCCCGGGTGGGACAGGGGCTTACAATGAGCAGTTCTTC. It translates to CASSPGGTGAYNEQFF.